This T cell receptor beta chain was retrieved from a study of T cells in Graves' hyperthyroidism and ophthalmopathy. Regarding the study as a whole: Among clonotypes expanded in thyroid above 0.001, most were also found in blood.

Regions amplified from RNA transcripts were the TCR beta CDR3 regions. First-round RT-PCR targeting the TCR CDR3 was performed with the HTBI primer set. In TCRdb, the multiplex PCR reads were re-called with MiXCR into one record per CDR3 protein. The data contain 560,000 or so distinct CDR3 sequences, 35% to 55% of them singletons. This CDR3 comprises 14 residues. The ends were cut back, 4 bases at V and 1 base at J, with 10 bases in the middle. CDR1 SGHTA and CDR2 FQGNSA come from the germline V gene. Calling Graves' hyperthyroidism stable meant ophthalmopathy did not progress within 18 months. Comments on this clonotype: The antigen remains unidentified.

The sequenced material came from peripheral blood or thyroid tissue (not recorded which). The sequence was collected from a woman aged 18-29 years with Graves' hyperthyroidism. The chain carries TRBV7-2 and TRBJ1-1; no reliable D call. CDR3 coding DNA: TGTGCCAGCAGCTCCCCCGTAGGGAACACTGAAGCTTTCTTT. It is translated as CASSSPVGNTEAFF.